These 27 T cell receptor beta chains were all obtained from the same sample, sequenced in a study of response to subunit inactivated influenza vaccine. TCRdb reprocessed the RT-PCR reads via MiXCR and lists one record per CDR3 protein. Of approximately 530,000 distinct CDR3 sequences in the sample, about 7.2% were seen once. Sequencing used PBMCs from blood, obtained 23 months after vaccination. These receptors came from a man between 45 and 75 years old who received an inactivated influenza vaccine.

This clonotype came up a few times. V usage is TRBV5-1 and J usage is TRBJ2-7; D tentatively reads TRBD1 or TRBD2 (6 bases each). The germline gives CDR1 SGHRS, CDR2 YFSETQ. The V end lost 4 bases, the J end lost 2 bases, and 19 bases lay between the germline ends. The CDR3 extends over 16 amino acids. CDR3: CASSQIGGGGPYEQYF. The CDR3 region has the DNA TGCGCCAGCAGCCAAATTGGAGGGGGAGGACCCTACGAGCAGTACTTC.

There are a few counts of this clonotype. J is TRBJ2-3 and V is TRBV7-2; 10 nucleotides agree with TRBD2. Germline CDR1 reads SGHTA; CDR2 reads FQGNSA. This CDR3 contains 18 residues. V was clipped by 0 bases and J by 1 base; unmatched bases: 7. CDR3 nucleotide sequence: TGTGCCAGCAGCTTAGCGCGGACTAGCGGATTCCGCACAGATACGCAGTATTTT. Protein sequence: CASSLARTSGFRTDTQYF. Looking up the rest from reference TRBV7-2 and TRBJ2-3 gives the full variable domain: GAGVSQSPSNKVTEKGKDVELRCDPISGHTALYWYRQSLGQGLEFLIYFQGNSAPDKSGLPSDRFSAERTGGSVSTLTIQRTQQEDSAVYLCASSLARTSGFRTDTQYFGPGTRLTVL.

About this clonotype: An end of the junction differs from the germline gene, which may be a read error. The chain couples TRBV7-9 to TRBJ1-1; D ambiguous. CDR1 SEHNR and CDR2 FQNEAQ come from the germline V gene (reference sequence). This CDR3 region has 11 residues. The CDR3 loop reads CASSIRTEAFF. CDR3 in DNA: TGTGCCAGCAGCATCCGGACTGAAGCTTTTTTT.

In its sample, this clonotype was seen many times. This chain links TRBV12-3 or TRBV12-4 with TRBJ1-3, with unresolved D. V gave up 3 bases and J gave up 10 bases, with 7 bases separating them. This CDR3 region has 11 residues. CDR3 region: CASSFTSTIYF. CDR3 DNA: TGTGCCAGCAGTTTTACTTCGACCATATATTTT.

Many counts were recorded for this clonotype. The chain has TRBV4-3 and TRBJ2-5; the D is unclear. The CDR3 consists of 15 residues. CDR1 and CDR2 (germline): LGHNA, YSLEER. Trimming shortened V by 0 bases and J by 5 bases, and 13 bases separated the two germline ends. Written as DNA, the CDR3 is TGCGCCAGCAGCCAAGATCCTATTAGTTCGGAGACCCAGTACTTC. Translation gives CASSQDPISSETQYF.

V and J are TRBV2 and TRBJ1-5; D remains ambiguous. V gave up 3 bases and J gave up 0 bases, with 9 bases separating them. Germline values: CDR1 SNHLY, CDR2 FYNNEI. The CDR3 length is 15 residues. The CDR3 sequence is CASSDAGYSNQPQHF. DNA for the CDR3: TGTGCCAGCAGTGATGCAGGTTATAGCAATCAGCCCCAGCATTTT. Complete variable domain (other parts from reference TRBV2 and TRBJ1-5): EPEVTQTPSHQVTQMGQEVILRCVPISNHLYFYWYRQILGQKVEFLVSFYNNEISEKSEIFDDQFSVERPDGSNFTLKIRSTKLEDSAMYFCASSDAGYSNQPQHFGDGTRLSIL.

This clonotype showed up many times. The CDR3 is CASSQHYTGLDGTDTQYF. Here the CDR3 DNA reads TGCGCCAGCAGCCAACACTATACAGGACTCGACGGCACAGATACGCAGTATTTT. The genes are TRBV4-1 and TRBJ2-3; D possibly matches TRBD1 or TRBD2 (5 bases each). The CDR3 contains 18 residues. Germline-derived CDR1 and CDR2 are MGHRA and YSYEKL. Trimming took 2 bases from V and 1 from J, leaving 19 bases between them.

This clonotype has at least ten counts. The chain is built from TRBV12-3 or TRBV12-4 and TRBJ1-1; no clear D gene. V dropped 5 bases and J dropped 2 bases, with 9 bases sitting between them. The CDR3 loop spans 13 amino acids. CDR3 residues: CASSADGNTEAFF. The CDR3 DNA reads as TGTGCCAGCAGTGCGGACGGAAACACTGAAGCTTTCTTT.

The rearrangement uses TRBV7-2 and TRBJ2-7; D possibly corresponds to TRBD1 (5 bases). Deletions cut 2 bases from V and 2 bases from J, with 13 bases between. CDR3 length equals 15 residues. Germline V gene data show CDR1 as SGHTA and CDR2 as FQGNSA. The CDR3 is CASSLLQRRAYEQYF. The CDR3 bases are TGTGCCAGCAGCTTACTACAGCGCAGGGCCTACGAGCAGTACTTC. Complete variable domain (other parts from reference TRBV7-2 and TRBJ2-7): GAGVSQSPSNKVTEKGKDVELRCDPISGHTALYWYRQSLGQGLEFLIYFQGNSAPDKSGLPSDRFSAERTGGSVSTLTIQRTQQEDSAVYLCASSLLQRRAYEQYFGPGTRLTVT.

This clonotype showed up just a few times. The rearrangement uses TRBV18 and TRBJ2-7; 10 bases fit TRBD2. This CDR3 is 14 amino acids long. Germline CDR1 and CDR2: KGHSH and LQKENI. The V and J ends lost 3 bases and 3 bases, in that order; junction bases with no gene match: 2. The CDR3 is CASSPKREGYEQYF. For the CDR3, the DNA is TGTGCCAGCTCACCGAAGCGGGAGGGCTACGAGCAGTACTTC.

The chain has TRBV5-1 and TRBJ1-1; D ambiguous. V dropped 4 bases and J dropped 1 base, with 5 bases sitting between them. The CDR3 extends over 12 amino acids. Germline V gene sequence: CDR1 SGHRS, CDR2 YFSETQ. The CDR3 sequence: CASSIANTEAFF. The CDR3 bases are TGCGCCAGCAGCATAGCGAACACTGAAGCTTTCTTT.

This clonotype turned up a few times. This chain's CDR3 is CSARDRLRSGGDTDTQYF. Here the CDR3 DNA reads TGCAGTGCTAGAGACAGACTTAGAAGCGGGGGGGACACAGATACGCAGTATTTT. The V and J genes are TRBV20-1 and TRBJ2-3; TRBD2 agrees at 10 bases. CDR1 and CDR2 (germline): DFQATT, SNEGSKA (reference sequence). The CDR3 length is 18 residues. V shed 0 bases, J shed 2 bases, and the junction held 11 bases outside the gene matches.

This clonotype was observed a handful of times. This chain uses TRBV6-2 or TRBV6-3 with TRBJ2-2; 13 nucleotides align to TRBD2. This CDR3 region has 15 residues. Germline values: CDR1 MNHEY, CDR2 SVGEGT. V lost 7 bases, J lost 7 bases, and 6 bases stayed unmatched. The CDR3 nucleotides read TGTGCCAGCACGAGGACTAGCGGGAGTATCGGGGAGCTGTTTTTT. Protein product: CASTRTSGSIGELFF.

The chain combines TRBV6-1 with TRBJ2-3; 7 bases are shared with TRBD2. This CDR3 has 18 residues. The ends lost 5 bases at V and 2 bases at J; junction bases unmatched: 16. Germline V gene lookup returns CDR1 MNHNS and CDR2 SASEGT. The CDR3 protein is CASSPYLVGGRNTDTQYF. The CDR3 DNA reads TGTGCCAGCAGTCCATATTTGGTCGGCGGGAGAAACACAGATACGCAGTATTTT.

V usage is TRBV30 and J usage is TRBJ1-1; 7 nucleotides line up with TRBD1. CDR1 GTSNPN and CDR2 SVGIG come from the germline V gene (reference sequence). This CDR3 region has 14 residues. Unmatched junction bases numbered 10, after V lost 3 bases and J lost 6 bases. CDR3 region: CAWRAGGLGPEAFF. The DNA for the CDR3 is TGTGCCTGGAGGGCAGGGGGATTAGGCCCTGAAGCTTTCTTT.

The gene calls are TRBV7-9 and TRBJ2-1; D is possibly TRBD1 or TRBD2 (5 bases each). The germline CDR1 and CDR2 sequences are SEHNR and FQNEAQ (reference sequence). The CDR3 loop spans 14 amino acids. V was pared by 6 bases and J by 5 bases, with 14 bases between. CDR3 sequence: CASREKGPNNEQFF. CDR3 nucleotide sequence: TGTGCCAGCAGGGAAAAGGGACCTAACAATGAGCAGTTCTTC.

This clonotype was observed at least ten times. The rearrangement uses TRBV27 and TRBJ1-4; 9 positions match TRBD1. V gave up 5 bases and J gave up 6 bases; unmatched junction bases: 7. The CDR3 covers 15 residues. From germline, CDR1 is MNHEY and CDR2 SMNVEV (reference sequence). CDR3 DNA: TGTGCCAGCAGTGACCCGGGACAGGGCGATGAAAAACTGTTTTTT. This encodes CASSDPGQGDEKLFF.

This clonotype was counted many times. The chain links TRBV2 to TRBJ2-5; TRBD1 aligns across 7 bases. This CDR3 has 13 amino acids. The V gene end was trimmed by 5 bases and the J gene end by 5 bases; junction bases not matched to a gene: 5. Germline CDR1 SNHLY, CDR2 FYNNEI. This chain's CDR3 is CASSRDSKETQYF. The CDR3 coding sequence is TGTGCCAGCAGTAGGGACAGCAAGGAGACCCAGTACTTC. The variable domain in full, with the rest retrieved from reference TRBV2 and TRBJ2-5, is EPEVTQTPSHQVTQMGQEVILRCVPISNHLYFYWYRQILGQKVEFLVSFYNNEISEKSEIFDDQFSVERPDGSNFTLKIRSTKLEDSAMYFCASSRDSKETQYFGPGTRLLVL.

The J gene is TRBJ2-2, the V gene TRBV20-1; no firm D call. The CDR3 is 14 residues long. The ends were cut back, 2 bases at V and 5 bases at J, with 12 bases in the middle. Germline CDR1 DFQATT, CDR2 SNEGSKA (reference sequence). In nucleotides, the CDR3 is TGCAGTGCTAGACCCGGATATGGGACCGGGGAGCTGTTTTTT. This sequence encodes CSARPGYGTGELFF.

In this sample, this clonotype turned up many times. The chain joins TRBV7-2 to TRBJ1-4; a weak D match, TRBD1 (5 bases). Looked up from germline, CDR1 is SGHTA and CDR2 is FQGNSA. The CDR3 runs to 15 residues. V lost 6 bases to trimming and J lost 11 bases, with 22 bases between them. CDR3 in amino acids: CASSSQSGTRAKLFF. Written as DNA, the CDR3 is TGTGCCAGCAGTTCCCAGTCCGGGACTCGCGCGAAACTGTTTTTT.

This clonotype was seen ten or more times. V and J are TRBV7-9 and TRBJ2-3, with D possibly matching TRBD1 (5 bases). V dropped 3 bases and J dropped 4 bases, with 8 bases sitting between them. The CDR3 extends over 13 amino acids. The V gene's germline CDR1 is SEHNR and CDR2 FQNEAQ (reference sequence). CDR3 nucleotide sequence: TGTGCCAGCAGCTTCGACAGTCCAGATACGCAGTATTTT. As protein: CASSFDSPDTQYF.

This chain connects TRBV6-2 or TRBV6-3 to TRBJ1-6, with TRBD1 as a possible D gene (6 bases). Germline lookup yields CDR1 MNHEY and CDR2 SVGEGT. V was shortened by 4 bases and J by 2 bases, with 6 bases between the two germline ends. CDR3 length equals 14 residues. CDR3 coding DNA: TGTGCCAGCAGTTGGGACACCTATAATTCACCCCTCCACTTT. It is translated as CASSWDTYNSPLHF.

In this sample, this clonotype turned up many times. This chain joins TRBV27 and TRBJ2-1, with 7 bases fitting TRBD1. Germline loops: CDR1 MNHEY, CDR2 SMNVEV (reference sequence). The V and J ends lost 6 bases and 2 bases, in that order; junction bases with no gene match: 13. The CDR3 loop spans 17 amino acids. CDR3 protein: CASRVDTGVNPYNEQFF. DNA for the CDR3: TGTGCCAGCAGGGTCGATACAGGGGTTAACCCCTACAATGAGCAGTTCTTC.

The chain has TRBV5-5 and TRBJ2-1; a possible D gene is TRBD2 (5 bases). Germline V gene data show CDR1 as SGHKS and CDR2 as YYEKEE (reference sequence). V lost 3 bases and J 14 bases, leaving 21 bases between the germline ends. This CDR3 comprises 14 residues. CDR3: CASSWTIPGQREFF. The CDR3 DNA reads TGTGCCAGCAGCTGGACGATACCGGGCCAGAGGGAGTTCTTC.

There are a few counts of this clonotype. The CDR3 nucleotides read TGCAGTGCTAGAGTTGGTTGGGGACTAGCGCGCAGCACAGATACGCAGTATTTT. Its translation is CSARVGWGLARSTDTQYF. The V gene is TRBV20-1, the J gene TRBJ2-3, with TRBD2 identical over 10 bases. The CDR3 runs 18 residues. CDR1 is DFQATT, CDR2 SNEGSKA, per germline (reference sequence). The J segment lost 0 bases and the V segment lost 1 base, leaving 10 bases of the junction unmatched.

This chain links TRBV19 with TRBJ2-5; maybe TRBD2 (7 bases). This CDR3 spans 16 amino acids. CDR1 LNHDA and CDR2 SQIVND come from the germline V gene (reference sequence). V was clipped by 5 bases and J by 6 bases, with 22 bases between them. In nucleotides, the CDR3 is TGTGCCAGTAGTTTTGGCTCGGCAGGGAGGGGGAAGACCCAGTACTTC. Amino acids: CASSFGSAGRGKTQYF.

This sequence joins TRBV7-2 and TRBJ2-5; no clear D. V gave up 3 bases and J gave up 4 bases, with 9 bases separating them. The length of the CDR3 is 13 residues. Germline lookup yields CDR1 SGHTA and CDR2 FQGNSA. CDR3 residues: CASSFSGSETQYF. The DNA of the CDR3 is TGTGCCAGCAGCTTTTCCGGGTCAGAGACCCAGTACTTC.